The 21 T cell receptor beta chains below all came from one sample that was sequenced in a study of shared clonotypes between healthy human individuals. Using immunoSEQ multiplex PCR, the repertoire was profiled, and TCRdb retains in-frame clones only, with some absent. Of some 1,100,000 clones in the sample, roughly 74% were seen once. Sequencing was carried out using memory CD4+ T cells from PBMCs. Specified subset: CD45RA-negative fraction. The receptor source for this set is a man in his late teens or twenties in good health. Some clones in this sample may be carry-over from other donors' samples.

In its sample, this clone was seen a few times. The chain combines TRBV27 with TRBJ2-4; 7 bases align to TRBD2. Germline CDR1 reads MNHEY; CDR2 reads SMNVEV (reference sequence). The J segment lost 6 bases and the V segment lost 7 bases, leaving 6 bases of the junction unmatched. The length of the CDR3 is 13 residues. The CDR3 protein is CASKFTGGNIQYF. For the CDR3, the DNA is TGTGCCAGCAAATTCACGGGGGGAAACATTCAGTACTTC.

The rearrangement uses TRBV15 and TRBJ1-1; no definite D call. Germline V gene data show CDR1 as LNHNV and CDR2 as YYDKDF (reference sequence). V was trimmed by 6 bases and J by 2 bases, leaving 10 bases between them. This CDR3 is built from 13 residues. The CDR3 DNA sequence: TGTGCCACCAGACCGACGGGAAACACTGAAGCTTTCTTT. This encodes CATRPTGNTEAFF.

The chain is built from TRBV7-2 and TRBJ1-4, with a tentative D call TRBD1 (6 bases). The CDR3 sequence is 15 residues long. Germline CDR1 is SGHTA and CDR2 is FQGNSA. V lost 1 base, J lost 7 bases, and 13 bases lay in between. The CDR3 spells CASSLVWGGGEKLFF. In DNA form, the CDR3 reads TGTGCCAGCAGCTTAGTCTGGGGGGGCGGTGAAAAACTGTTTTTT.

The V call is TRBV6-1, the J call TRBJ2-7; D remains ambiguous. Per the germline V gene, CDR1 is MNHNS and CDR2 is SASEGT. The V and J ends lost 3 bases and 6 bases respectively, with 15 bases between them. The CDR3 loop spans 14 amino acids. CDR3: CASSELGISSEQYF. In nucleotides, the CDR3 is TGTGCCAGCAGTGAGCTAGGTATTTCATCCGAGCAGTACTTC.

CDR3 amino acids: CASSFLSPGQGAYEQYF. CDR3 nucleotide sequence: TGCGCCAGCAGCTTTTTGTCACCGGGACAGGGGGCCTACGAGCAGTACTTC. The rearrangement uses TRBV5-1 and TRBJ2-7; 11 positions agree with TRBD1. V was pared by 2 bases and J by 2 bases, with 9 bases of the junction left unmatched. From germline, CDR1 is SGHRS and CDR2 YFSETQ. The CDR3 totals 17 residues.

At least ten counts were recorded for this clone. The J gene is TRBJ1-1, the V gene TRBV30, with TRBD1 identical over 7 bases. The junction had 4 bases not matched to a gene; V was cut back by 5 bases and J by 4 bases. The length of the CDR3 is 12 residues. Per germline, CDR1 GTSNPN and CDR2 SVGIG (reference sequence). In nucleotides, the CDR3 is TGTGCCTGGGATTCAGGGGGCACTGAAGCTTTCTTT. It is translated as CAWDSGGTEAFF.

The V call is TRBV29-1, the J call TRBJ2-5; no firm D call. Per germline, CDR1 SQVTM and CDR2 ANQGSEA. This CDR3 region has 11 residues. V was trimmed by 4 bases and J by 8 bases, leaving 11 bases between them. The CDR3 sequence: CSVGSRPTQYF. The CDR3 DNA is TGCAGCGTTGGTTCGAGACCCACCCAGTACTTC.

CDR3 in DNA: TGTGCCAGCAGCTTCGGACCCACGGACGGAGCCAAACTGTTTTTT. Translated: CASSFGPTDGAKLFF. The chain uses TRBV7-9 and TRBJ1-4, with no clear D. V gave up 3 bases and J gave up 11 bases, with 19 bases separating them. Germline lookup yields CDR1 SEHNR and CDR2 FQNEAQ (reference sequence). The CDR3 contains 15 residues.

The J gene is TRBJ1-5, the V gene TRBV6-5, with D possibly TRBD1 on 5 matching bases. Germline-derived CDR1 and CDR2 are MNHEY and SVGAGI. Trimming took off 4 bases at V and 3 bases at J, with 13 bases between the two ends. CDR3 length equals 15 residues. The CDR3: CASSLDTFSNQPQHF. CDR3 nucleotides: TGTGCCAGCAGTTTGGACACATTCTCCAATCAGCCCCAGCATTTT.

The J gene is TRBJ1-5, the V gene TRBV27; the match to TRBD1 covers 7 bases. The CDR3 has 15 residues. Per the germline V gene, CDR1 is MNHEY and CDR2 is SMNVEV (reference sequence). The V gene end was trimmed by 5 bases and the J gene end by 6 bases; junction bases not matched to a gene: 10. CDR3 nucleotide sequence: TGTGCCAGCAGTATAACCCAGGGGGTGGGTCAGCCCCAGCATTTT. Encoded protein: CASSITQGVGQPQHF.

The chain is built from TRBV28 and TRBJ2-1; weak D call: TRBD2 (5 bases). CDR3 length: 13 residues. CDR1 is MDHEN, CDR2 SYDVKM, per germline. Trimming pared 1 base from V and 4 bases from J, leaving 5 bases between. The CDR3 loop is CASSLSGYNEQFF. Written as DNA, the CDR3 is TGTGCCAGCAGTTTATCGGGATACAATGAGCAGTTCTTC.

This clone showed up just a few times. CDR3 region: CSVEPRSSADTQYF. The CDR3 region has the DNA TGCAGCGTTGAACCCCGGTCCTCGGCAGATACGCAGTATTTT. The chain joins TRBV29-1 to TRBJ2-3; D is unclear. Trimming left V 2 bases short and J 4 bases short, with 13 bases between. The CDR3 runs 14 residues. Germline loops: CDR1 SQVTM, CDR2 ANQGSEA.

V usage is TRBV7-9 and J usage is TRBJ1-4, with D possibly matching TRBD1 (5 bases). Trimming shortened V by 4 bases and J by 5 bases, and 14 bases separated the two germline ends. The CDR3 is 15 amino acids. CDR1 and CDR2 (germline): SEHNR, FQNEAQ (reference sequence). In DNA, the CDR3 is TGTGCCAGCAGCTCCCCGGGACGGGGAAATGAAAAACTGTTTTTT. It is translated as CASSSPGRGNEKLFF.

This chain joins TRBV19 and TRBJ1-1; no definite D call. This CDR3 comprises 13 residues. V gave up 5 bases and J gave up 5 bases, with 12 bases separating them. Looked up from germline, CDR1 is LNHDA and CDR2 is SQIVND (reference sequence). CDR3 in DNA: TGTGCCAGTAGTCCCGGGCGGGGAACTGAAGCTTTCTTT. The encoded protein is CASSPGRGTEAFF. The entire variable domain, with the rest obtained from reference TRBV19 and TRBJ1-1, is as follows: DGGITQSPKYLFRKEGQNVTLSCEQNLNHDAMYWYRQDPGQGLRLIYYSQIVNDFQKGDIAEGYSVSREKKESFPLTVTSAQKNPTAFYLCASSPGRGTEAFFGQGTRLTVV.

The rearrangement uses TRBV7-9 and TRBJ1-4; 10 bases line up with TRBD1. The J segment lost 6 bases and the V segment lost 6 bases, leaving 10 bases of the junction unmatched. The CDR3 loop spans 16 amino acids. Per the germline V gene, CDR1 is SEHNR and CDR2 is FQNEAQ (reference sequence). The CDR3 sequence is CASSPLPGTGDEKLFF. The CDR3 bases are TGTGCCAGCAGTCCGCTACCGGGGACAGGGGATGAAAAACTGTTTTTT.

The gene calls are TRBV4-3 and TRBJ2-3; D remains ambiguous. CDR3 length: 14 amino acids. From germline, CDR1 is LGHNA and CDR2 YSLEER. V shed 0 bases and J shed 0 bases, with 4 bases lying between them. The CDR3 DNA follows: TGCGCCAGCAGCCAAGATCACAGCACAGATACGCAGTATTTT. Translating gives CASSQDHSTDTQYF.

This clone has only a few counts. V gene TRBV30 combines with J gene TRBJ2-7; the D call may be TRBD1 or TRBD2 (5 bases each). CDR1 GTSNPN and CDR2 SVGIG come from the germline V gene (reference sequence). There are 15 residues in the CDR3. V lost 3 bases and J 2 bases, leaving 17 bases between the germline ends. CDR3 protein: CAWRARERTTYEQYF. CDR3 DNA: TGTGCCTGGAGGGCCAGGGAGCGAACGACCTACGAGCAGTACTTC.

This clone was counted between two and nine times. The chain couples TRBV25-1 to TRBJ2-1, with D maybe TRBD1 (6 bases). The length of the CDR3 is 13 residues. V was pared by 7 bases and J by 5 bases, with 12 bases between. CDR1 MGHDK and CDR2 SYGVNS come from the germline V gene. CDR3 loop: CASKRGGDNEQFF. The CDR3 DNA reads TGTGCCAGCAAGAGAGGGGGTGACAATGAGCAGTTCTTC.

This rearrangement joins TRBV28 to TRBJ2-3; D is undetermined. The V end was cut by 5 bases, the J end by 0 bases, with 3 bases between. CDR3 size: 12 residues. Per germline, CDR1 MDHEN and CDR2 SYDVKM. The CDR3 spells CASSRSTDTQYF. The CDR3 nucleotides are TGTGCCAGCAGTCGAAGCACAGATACGCAGTATTTT.

The chain employs TRBV18 and TRBJ2-1; 7 bases line up with TRBD2. Germline V CDR1 and CDR2: KGHSH, LQKENI. This CDR3 is 15 amino acids long. J lost 3 bases, V lost 2 bases, and 4 bases had no gene match. The CDR3 spells CASSPFSGVYNEQFF. Written as DNA, the CDR3 is TGTGCCAGCTCACCATTCAGCGGGGTCTACAATGAGCAGTTCTTC.

The chain links TRBV7-3 to TRBJ1-5, with D unresolved. V was shortened by 4 bases and J by 6 bases, with 10 bases between the two germline ends. From germline, CDR1 is SGHTA and CDR2 FQGTGA. This CDR3 has 13 residues. CDR3 DNA: TGTGCCAGCAGCTCGACGTTCGGTCAGCCCCAGCATTTT. Translation: CASSSTFGQPQHF.